The T cell receptor beta chain under discussion was sequenced for a study of blood T cell repertoires in COVID-19. The method was immunoSEQ multiplex PCR; TCRdb's version includes in-frame clones alone and lacks a portion of them. There are roughly 380,000 clones in the sample; roughly 90% occur only once, and 1% lies in the top ten. Trimming took 4 bases from V and 0 from J; bases not matched to a gene: 8. Per germline, CDR1 LGHNT and CDR2 FRNRAP. CDR3 length: 16 amino acids. This sequence was found in a woman aged 25 to 39 who had been exposed to COVID-19. This chain uses TRBV12-5 with TRBJ1-1, with TRBD1 matching 7 bases. Sequenced material: PBMCs or T cells enriched from blood (not recorded which). The CDR3: CASGWPGTAMNTEAFF. The CDR3 coding sequence is TGTGCTAGTGGTTGGCCAGGGACAGCGATGAACACTGAAGCTTTCTTT.